This TCR beta chain was identified in a study of blood T cell repertoires in COVID-19. Study-wide context: T cells, B-cell-depleted T cells, or PBMCs supplied cDNA or gDNA.

CDR3 length: 22 amino acids. V was clipped by 5 bases and J by 1 base; unmatched bases: 19. CDR1 LNHDA and CDR2 SQIVND come from the germline V gene (reference sequence). This table comes from immunoSEQ multiplex PCR, and its TCRdb copy is limited to in-frame clones, with some not included. The table has about 200,000 clones, roughly 84% seen once. This chain links TRBV19 with TRBJ2-6; 11 bases are shared with TRBD1. The sequencing sample was made of peripheral blood. The receptor was derived from a woman older than 75 with acute or convalescent COVID-19. The CDR3 DNA follows: TGTGCCAGTAGTGGGGAGGACAGGGGGCTTTTTTGGACGTCGTCTGGGGCCAACGTCCTGACTTTC. It translates to CASSGEDRGLFWTSSGANVLTF.